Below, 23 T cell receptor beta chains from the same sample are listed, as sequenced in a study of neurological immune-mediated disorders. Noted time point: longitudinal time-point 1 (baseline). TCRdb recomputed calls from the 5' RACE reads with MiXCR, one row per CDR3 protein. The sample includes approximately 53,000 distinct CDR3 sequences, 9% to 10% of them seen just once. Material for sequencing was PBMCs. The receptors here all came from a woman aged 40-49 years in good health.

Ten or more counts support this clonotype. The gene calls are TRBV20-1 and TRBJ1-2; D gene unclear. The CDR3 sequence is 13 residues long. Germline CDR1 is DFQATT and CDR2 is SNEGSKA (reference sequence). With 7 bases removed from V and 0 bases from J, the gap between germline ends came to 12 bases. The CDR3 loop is CSGLRNSNYGYTF. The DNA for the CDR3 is TGCAGTGGTCTAAGGAATTCTAACTATGGCTACACCTTC.

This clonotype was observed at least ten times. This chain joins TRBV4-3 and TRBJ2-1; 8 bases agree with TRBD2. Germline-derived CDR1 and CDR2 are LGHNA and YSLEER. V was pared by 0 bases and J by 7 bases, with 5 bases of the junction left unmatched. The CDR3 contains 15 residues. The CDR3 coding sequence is TGCGCCAGCAGCCAAGACGGCGGGAGGTTGAATGAGCAGTTCTTC. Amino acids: CASSQDGGRLNEQFF.

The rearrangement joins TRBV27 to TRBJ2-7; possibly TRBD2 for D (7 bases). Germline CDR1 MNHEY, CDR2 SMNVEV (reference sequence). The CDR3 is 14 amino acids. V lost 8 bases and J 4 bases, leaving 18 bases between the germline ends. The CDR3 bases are TGTGCCAGCGACACTGGGGGGGGGCGGTACGAGCAGTACTTC. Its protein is CASDTGGGRYEQYF.

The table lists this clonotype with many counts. In DNA, the CDR3 is TGTGCCATCAGGGAGGGTTCCGAGCAGTACTTC. As protein: CAIREGSEQYF. This chain links TRBV10-3 with TRBJ2-7; a possible D gene is TRBD2 (6 bases). From germline, CDR1 is ENHRY and CDR2 SYGVKD. Trimming cost V 6 bases and J 6 bases, with 9 bases left between them. The CDR3 sequence is 11 residues long.

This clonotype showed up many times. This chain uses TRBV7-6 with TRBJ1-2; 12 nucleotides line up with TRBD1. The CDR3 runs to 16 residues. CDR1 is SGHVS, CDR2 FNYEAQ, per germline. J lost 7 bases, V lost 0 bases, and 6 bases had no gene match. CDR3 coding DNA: TGTGCCAGCAGCTTAGCGGGACAGGGGGCGCAGGGTGGCTACACCTTC. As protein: CASSLAGQGAQGGYTF.

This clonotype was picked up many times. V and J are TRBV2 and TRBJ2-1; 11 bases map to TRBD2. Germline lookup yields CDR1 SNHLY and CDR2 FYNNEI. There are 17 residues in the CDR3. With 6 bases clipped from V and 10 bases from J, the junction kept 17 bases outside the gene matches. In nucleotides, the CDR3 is TGTGCCAGCAGATCCCGACGTATAGCGGGGGGGCCTCAGGAGCAGTTCTTC. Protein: CASRSRRIAGGPQEQFF. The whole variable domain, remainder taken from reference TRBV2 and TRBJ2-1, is EPEVTQTPSHQVTQMGQEVILRCVPISNHLYFYWYRQILGQKVEFLVSFYNNEISEKSEIFDDQFSVERPDGSNFTLKIRSTKLEDSAMYFCASRSRRIAGGPQEQFFGPGTRLTVL.

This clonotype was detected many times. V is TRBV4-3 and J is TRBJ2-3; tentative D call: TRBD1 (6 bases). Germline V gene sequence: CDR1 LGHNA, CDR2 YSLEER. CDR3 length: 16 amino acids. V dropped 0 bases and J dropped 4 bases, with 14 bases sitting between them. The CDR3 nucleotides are TGCGCCAGCAGCCAAGATAGAGGGGGATCCCCAGATACGCAGTATTTT. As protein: CASSQDRGGSPDTQYF.

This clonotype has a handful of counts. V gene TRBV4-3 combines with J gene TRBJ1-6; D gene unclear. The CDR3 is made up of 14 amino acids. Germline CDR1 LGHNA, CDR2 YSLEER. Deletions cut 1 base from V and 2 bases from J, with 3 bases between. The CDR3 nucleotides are TGCGCCAGCAGCCAAGGAACCTATAATTCACCCCTCCACTTT. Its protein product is CASSQGTYNSPLHF.

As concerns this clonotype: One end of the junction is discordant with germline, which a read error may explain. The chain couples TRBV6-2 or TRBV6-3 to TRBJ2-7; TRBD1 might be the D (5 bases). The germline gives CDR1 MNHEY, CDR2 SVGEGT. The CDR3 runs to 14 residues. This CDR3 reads CTSSRPDITYEQYF. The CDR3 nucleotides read TGTACCAGCAGCCGCCCGGACATAACCTACGAGCAGTACTTC.

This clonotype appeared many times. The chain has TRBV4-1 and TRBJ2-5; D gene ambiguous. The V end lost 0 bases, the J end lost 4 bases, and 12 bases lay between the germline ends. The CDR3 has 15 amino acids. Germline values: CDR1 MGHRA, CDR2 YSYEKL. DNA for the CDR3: TGCGCCAGCAGCCAAGAACCGCGCCCGGGAGAGACCCAGTACTTC. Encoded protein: CASSQEPRPGETQYF.

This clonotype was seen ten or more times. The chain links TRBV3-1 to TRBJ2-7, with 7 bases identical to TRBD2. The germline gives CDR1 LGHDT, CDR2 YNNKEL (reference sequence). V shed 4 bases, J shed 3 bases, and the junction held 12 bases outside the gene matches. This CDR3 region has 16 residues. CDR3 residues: CASSLGLGGSSYEQYF. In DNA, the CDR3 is TGTGCCAGCAGCCTTGGACTCGGGGGGTCTAGCTACGAGCAGTACTTC.

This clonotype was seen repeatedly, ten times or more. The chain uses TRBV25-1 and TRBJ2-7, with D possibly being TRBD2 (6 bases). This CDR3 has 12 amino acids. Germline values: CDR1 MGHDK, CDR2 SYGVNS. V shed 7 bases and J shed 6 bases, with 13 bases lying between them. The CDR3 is CASTPGDGEQYF. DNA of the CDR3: TGTGCCAGCACCCCGGGGGATGGCGAGCAGTACTTC.

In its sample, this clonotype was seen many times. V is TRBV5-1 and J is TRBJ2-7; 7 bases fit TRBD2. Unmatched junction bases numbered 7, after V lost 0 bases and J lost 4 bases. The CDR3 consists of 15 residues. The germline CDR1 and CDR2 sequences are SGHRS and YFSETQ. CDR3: CASSLVAGVDYEQYF. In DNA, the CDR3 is TGCGCCAGCAGCTTGGTGGCGGGAGTGGATTACGAGCAGTACTTC.

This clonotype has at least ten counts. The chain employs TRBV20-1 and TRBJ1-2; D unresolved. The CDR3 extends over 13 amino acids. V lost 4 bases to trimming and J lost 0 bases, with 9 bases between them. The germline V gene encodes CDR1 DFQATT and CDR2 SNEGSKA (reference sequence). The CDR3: CSAKGGANYGYTF. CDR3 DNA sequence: TGCAGTGCTAAAGGCGGCGCTAACTATGGCTACACCTTC.

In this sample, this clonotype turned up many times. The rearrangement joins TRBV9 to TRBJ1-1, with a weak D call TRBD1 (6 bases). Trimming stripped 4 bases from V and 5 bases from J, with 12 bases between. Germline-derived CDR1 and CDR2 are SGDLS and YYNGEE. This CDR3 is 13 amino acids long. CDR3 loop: CASSRTGATEAFF. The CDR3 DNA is TGTGCCAGCAGCCGGACGGGGGCAACTGAAGCTTTCTTT.

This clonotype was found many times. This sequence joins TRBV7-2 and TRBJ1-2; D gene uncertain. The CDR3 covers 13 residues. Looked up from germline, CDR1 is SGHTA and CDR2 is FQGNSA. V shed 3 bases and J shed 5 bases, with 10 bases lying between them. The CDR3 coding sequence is TGTGCCAGCAGCTTCGGCGGGTTGTATGGCTACACCTTC. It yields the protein CASSFGGLYGYTF.

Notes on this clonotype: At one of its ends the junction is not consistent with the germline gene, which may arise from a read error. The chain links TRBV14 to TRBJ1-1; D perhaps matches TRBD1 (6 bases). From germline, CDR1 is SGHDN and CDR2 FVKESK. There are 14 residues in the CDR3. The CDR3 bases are TGTGCAAGCAGCCCCGTCCGGGACATGGGCGGCGCTTTCTTT. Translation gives CASSPVRDMGGAFF.

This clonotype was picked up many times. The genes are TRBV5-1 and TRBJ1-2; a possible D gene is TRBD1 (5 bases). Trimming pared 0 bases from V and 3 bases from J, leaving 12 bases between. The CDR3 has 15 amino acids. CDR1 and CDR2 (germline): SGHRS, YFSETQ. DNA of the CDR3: TGCGCCAGCAGCTTGGTTTCAGGGATACACTATGGCTACACCTTC. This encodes CASSLVSGIHYGYTF.

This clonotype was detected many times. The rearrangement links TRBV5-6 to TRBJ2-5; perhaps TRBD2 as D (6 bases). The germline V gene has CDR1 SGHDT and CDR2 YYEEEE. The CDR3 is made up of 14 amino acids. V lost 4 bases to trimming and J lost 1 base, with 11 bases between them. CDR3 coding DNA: TGTGCCAGCAGCCTGACCGGGAGCCAAGAGACCCAGTACTTC. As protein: CASSLTGSQETQYF.

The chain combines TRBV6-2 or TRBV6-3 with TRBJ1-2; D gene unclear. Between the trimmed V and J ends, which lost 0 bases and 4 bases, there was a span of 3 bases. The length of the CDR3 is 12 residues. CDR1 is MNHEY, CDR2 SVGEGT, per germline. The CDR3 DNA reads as TGTGCCAGCAGTTACTCTGGCTATGGCTACACCTTC. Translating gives CASSYSGYGYTF.

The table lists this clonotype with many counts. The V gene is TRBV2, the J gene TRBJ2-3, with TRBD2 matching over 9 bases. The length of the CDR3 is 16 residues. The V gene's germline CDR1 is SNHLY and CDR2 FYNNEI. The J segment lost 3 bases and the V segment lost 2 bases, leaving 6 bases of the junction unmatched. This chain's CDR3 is CASSEMGLATTDTQYF. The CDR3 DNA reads TGTGCCAGCAGTGAAATGGGACTAGCTACGACAGATACGCAGTATTTT. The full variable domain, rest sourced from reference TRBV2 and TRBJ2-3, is EPEVTQTPSHQVTQMGQEVILRCVPISNHLYFYWYRQILGQKVEFLVSFYNNEISEKSEIFDDQFSVERPDGSNFTLKIRSTKLEDSAMYFCASSEMGLATTDTQYFGPGTRLTVL.

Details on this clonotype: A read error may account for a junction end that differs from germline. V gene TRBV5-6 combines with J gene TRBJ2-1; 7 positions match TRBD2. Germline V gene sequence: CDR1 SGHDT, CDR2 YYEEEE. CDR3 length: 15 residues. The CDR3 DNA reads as TGTGCCAACAGCTTGGGTGGGGGGGAGTACAATGAGCAGTTCTTC. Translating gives CANSLGGGEYNEQFF. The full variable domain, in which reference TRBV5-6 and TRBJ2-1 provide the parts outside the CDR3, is DAGVTQSPTHLIKTRGQQVTLRCSPKSGHDTVSWYQQALGQGPQFIFQYYEEEERQRGNFPDRFSGHQFPNYSSELNVNALLLGDSALYLCANSLGGGEYNEQFFGPGTRLTVL.

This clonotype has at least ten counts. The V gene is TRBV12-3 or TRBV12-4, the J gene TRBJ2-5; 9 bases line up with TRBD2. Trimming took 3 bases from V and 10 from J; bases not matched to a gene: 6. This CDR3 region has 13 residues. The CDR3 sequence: CASSLGLARGQYF. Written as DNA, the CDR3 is TGTGCCAGCAGTTTGGGACTAGCCCGCGGCCAGTACTTC.